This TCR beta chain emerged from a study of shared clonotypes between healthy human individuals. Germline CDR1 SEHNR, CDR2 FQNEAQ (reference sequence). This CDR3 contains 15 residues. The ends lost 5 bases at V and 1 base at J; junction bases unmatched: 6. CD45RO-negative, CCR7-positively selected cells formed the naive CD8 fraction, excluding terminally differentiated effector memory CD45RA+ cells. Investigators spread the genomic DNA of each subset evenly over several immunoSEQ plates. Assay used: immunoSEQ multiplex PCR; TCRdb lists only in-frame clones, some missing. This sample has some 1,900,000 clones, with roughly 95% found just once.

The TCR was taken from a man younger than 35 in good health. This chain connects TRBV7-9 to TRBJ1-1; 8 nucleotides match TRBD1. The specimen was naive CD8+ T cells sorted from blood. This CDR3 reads CASSPDRGGNTEAFF. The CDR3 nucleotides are TGTGCCAGCAGCCCCGACAGGGGCGGGAACACTGAAGCTTTCTTT.